The 9 T cell receptor beta chains reported below all come from one sample, sequenced in a study of regulatory T cells in long-lasting Graves disease (dated by TCRdb to 2020 to 2023). The time point label for this specimen denotes: newly diagnosed GD, antithyroid drugs for less than 3 months. For both TCR sequencing and RNA sequencing, RNA was extracted from PBMCs using TRIzol. The library came from multiplex PCR. The sequencer listed for this sample is Illumina HiSeq 4000. TCR beta libraries were built with iRepertoire HTBI primers and Arm-PCR amplification of CDR3 regions. The public reads were quality trimmed at Q25 with fastp and then assembled into clones with MiXCR by TCRdb, keeping productive beta chains. Entries that share a CDR3 protein sequence are merged under the most common genes and DNA. The sample has hundreds of thousands of distinct CDR3 sequences on record, about a sixth of them singletons. The top ten hold 25% to 30% of the sample.

The data were also submitted as part of a second study, on T cells in Graves' hyperthyroidism and ophthalmopathy.

Sequenced material: peripheral blood mononuclear cells (PBMCs), taken at new diagnosis, from a patient treated with antithyroid drugs. These receptors were collected from a man in his forties with Graves disease. Donor details come from another sample of the same person, matched by shared clones.

The table lists this clonotype with many counts. CDR3 sequence reads: CASSVRMWFNEKLFF. The CDR3 DNA is TGTGCCAGCAGCGTGAGGATGTGGTTTAATGAAAAACTGTTTTTT. The gene calls are TRBV6-1 and TRBJ1-4; D remains unclear. The CDR3 runs 15 residues. Germline loops: CDR1 MNHNS, CDR2 SASEGT. The germline V and J ends were trimmed by 6 bases and 4 bases, with 15 bases remaining between them.

The chain combines TRBV28 with TRBJ1-1, with TRBD1 matching over 7 bases. CDR1 and CDR2 (germline): MDHEN, SYDVKM. This CDR3 is 15 amino acids long. V shed 7 bases and J 4 bases; nucleotides not matched to a gene: 12. CDR3 residues: CASTPRGRGVTEAFF. The CDR3 coding sequence is TGTGCCAGCACCCCGCGGGGCAGGGGGGTCACTGAAGCTTTCTTT.

This chain connects TRBV29-1 to TRBJ2-2, with 9 bases aligning to TRBD1. The ends lost 2 bases at V and 6 bases at J; junction bases unmatched: 7. The CDR3 contains 15 residues. Germline V gene data show CDR1 as SQVTM and CDR2 as ANQGSEA. The DNA for the CDR3 is TGCAGCGTTGAATCGGGACAGGGAGGGGCCGGGGAGCTGTTTTTT. Its translation: CSVESGQGGAGELFF.

This clonotype has a count of ten or more. This chain uses TRBV7-2 with TRBJ2-6; possibly TRBD1 or TRBD2 for D (5 bases each). CDR1 is SGHTA and CDR2 is FQGNSA in the germline V gene. The CDR3 runs 18 residues. The V end lost 0 bases, the J end lost 0 bases, and 12 bases lay between the germline ends. The CDR3 region is CASSLAGDPASGANVLTF. Written as DNA, the CDR3 is TGTGCCAGCAGCTTAGCAGGGGACCCAGCCTCTGGGGCCAACGTCCTGACTTTC.

This clonotype showed up just a few times. The rearrangement links TRBV5-4 to TRBJ2-1; 9 nucleotides align to TRBD2. Germline lookup yields CDR1 SGHNT and CDR2 YYREEE (reference sequence). After removal of 4 bases from V and 7 bases from J, the junction contained 12 bases not matched to a gene. This CDR3 comprises 16 residues. Here the CDR3 DNA reads TGTGCCAGCAGCCCGGGTGGCGGGGGGGCCGATAATGAGCAGTTCTTC. Translation: CASSPGGGGADNEQFF.

About this clonotype itself: A much larger clone lies one base from this, so it may be a read error. The V gene is TRBV11-2, the J gene TRBJ2-7; tentative D call: TRBD2 (6 bases). V was shortened by 4 bases and J by 9 bases, with 19 bases between the two germline ends. The CDR3 loop spans 14 amino acids. CDR1 SGHAT and CDR2 FQNNGV come from the germline V gene. For the CDR3, the DNA is TGTGCCAGCAGCTCCCTCCGATTAGCGGTAGGGCAGTACTTC. It translates to CASSSLRLAVGQYF. Variable domain in full (rest from reference TRBV11-2 and TRBJ2-7): EAGVAQSPRYKIIEKRQSVAFWCNPISGHATLYWYQQILGQGPKLLIQFQNNGVVDDSQLPKDRFSAERLKGVDSTLKIQPAKLEDSAVYLCASSSLRLAVGQYFGPGTRLTVT.

The chain combines TRBV4-3 with TRBJ1-4; D is uncertain. CDR3 length: 15 residues. V dropped 2 bases and J dropped 3 bases, with 10 bases sitting between them. CDR1 is LGHNA and CDR2 is YSLEER in the germline V gene. CDR3: CASSQLGYSNEKLFF. The CDR3 DNA reads TGCGCCAGCAGCCAACTGGGGTACTCTAATGAAAAACTGTTTTTT.

The chain links TRBV5-1 to TRBJ2-3; D tentatively fits TRBD1 or TRBD2 (7 bases each). Germline values: CDR1 SGHRS, CDR2 YFSETQ. This CDR3 has 15 amino acids. Trimming took 4 bases from V and 6 from J, leaving 18 bases between them. CDR3 in amino acids: CASSVGLGGLDTQYF. The CDR3 coding sequence is TGCGCCAGCAGCGTCGGACTAGGGGGCCTGGATACGCAGTATTTT. The variable domain in full, with the rest retrieved from reference TRBV5-1 and TRBJ2-3, is KAGVTQTPRYLIKTRGQQVTLSCSPISGHRSVSWYQQTPGQGLQFLFEYFSETQRNKGNFPGRFSGRQFSNSRSEMNVSTLELGDSALYLCASSVGLGGLDTQYFGPGTRLTVL.

This clonotype was counted between two and nine times. V gene TRBV4-1 combines with J gene TRBJ1-6, with 7 bases that match TRBD1. This CDR3 is built from 15 residues. The V and J ends lost 1 base and 10 bases, in that order; junction bases with no gene match: 7. Germline-derived CDR1 and CDR2 are MGHRA and YSYEKL. CDR3 nucleotide sequence: TGCGCCAGCAGCCAAGTTCCGACAGGGAGCTCACCCCTCCACTTT. It specifies CASSQVPTGSSPLHF.